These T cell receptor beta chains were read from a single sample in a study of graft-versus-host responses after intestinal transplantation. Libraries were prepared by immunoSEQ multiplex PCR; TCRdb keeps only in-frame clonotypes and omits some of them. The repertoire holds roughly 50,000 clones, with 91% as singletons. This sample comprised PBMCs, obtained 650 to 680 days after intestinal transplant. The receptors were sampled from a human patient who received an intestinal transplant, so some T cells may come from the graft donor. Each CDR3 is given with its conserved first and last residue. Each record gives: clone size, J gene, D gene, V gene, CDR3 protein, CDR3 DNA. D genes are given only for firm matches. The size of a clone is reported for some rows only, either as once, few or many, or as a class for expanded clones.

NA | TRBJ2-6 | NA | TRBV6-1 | CASSQGTSGANVLTF | TGTGCCAGCAGTCAGGGGACCTCTGGGGCCAACGTCCTGACTTTC
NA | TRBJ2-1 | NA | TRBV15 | CATKSEVGTYNEQFF | TGTGCCACCAAATCGGAGGTCGGCACCTACAATGAGCAGTTCTTC
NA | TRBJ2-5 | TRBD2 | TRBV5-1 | CASSLHETSGYETQYF | TGCGCCAGCAGCTTGCACGAGACTAGCGGATATGAGACCCAGTACTTC
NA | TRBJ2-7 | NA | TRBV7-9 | CASSLDSPYEQYF | TGTGCCAGCAGCCTAGACAGTCCCTACGAGCAGTACTTC
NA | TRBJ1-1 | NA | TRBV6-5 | CASSYPRGEAFF | TGTGCCAGCAGTTACCCCAGGGGTGAAGCTTTCTTT
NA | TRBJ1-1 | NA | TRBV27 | CASSLSTAGFTEAFF | TGTGCCAGCAGTTTATCGACTGCAGGGTTCACTGAAGCTTTCTTT
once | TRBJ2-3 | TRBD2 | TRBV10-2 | CASSGTSGGAPGNTQYF | TGCGCCAGCAGTGGGACTAGCGGGGGAGCCCCAGGGAATACGCAGTATTTT
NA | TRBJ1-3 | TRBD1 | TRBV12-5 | CASDLGQGGPGNTIYF | TGTGCTAGTGATTTGGGACAGGGAGGGCCCGGAAACACCATATATTTT
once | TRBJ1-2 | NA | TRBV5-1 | CASSLEAPGQSYYGYTF | TGCGCCAGCAGCTTGGAAGCCCCAGGGCAAAGCTATTATGGCTACACCTTC
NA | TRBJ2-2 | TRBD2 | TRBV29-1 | CSVEFGTSGAGELFF | TGCAGCGTTGAATTCGGGACTAGCGGGGCCGGGGAGCTGTTTTTT
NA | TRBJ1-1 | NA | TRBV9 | CASSVDPPENTEAFF | TGTGCCAGCAGCGTAGACCCACCGGAGAACACTGAAGCTTTCTTT
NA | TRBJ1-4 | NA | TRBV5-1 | CASSGGQNEKLFF | TGCGCCAGCAGCGGTGGACAGAACGAAAAACTGTTTTTT
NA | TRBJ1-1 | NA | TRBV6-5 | CASSYRKNTEAFF | TGTGCCAGCAGTTACAGGAAGAACACTGAAGCTTTCTTT
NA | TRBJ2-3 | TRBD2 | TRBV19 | CASSLRTGGITDTQYF | TGTGCCAGTAGTCTAAGGACCGGGGGGATCACAGATACGCAGTATTTT
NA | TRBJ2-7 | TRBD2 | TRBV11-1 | CASSFSSGRGNYEQYF | TGTGCCAGCAGCTTTTCGAGCGGGAGAGGGAACTACGAGCAGTACTTC